The 5 T cell receptor beta chains presented below share a single source sample, sequenced in a study of blood T cell repertoires in COVID-19. The data were produced by immunoSEQ multiplex PCR, yet TCRdb's version contains in-frame clones alone and is incomplete. The sample records about 200,000 clones, around four fifths being singletons. The sequenced sample consisted of peripheral blood. These receptors were collected from a man in his 60s with COVID-19, enrolled during active disease.

J is TRBJ1-1 and V is TRBV10-3, with a weak D call TRBD1 (6 bases). Germline-derived CDR1 and CDR2 are ENHRY and SYGVKD. The V end lost 6 bases, the J end lost 0 bases, and 14 bases lay between the germline ends. There are 15 residues in the CDR3. CDR3 region: CAISLDRNMNTEAFF. The CDR3 region has the DNA TGTGCCATCAGCCTGGACAGAAACATGAACACTGAAGCTTTCTTT.

This clone was seen a single time. V and J are TRBV15 and TRBJ1-4; a possible D gene is TRBD1 (6 bases). This CDR3 contains 14 residues. The V gene's germline CDR1 is LNHNV and CDR2 YYDKDF (reference sequence). Deletions cut 8 bases from V and 0 bases from J, with 10 bases between. The CDR3 here is CATRRDTTNEKLFF. CDR3 sequence (DNA): TGTGCCACCCGACGGGACACAACTAATGAAAAACTGTTTTTT. Drawing the rest from reference TRBV15 and TRBJ1-4, the complete variable domain is DAMVIQNPRYQVTQFGKPVTLSCSQTLNHNVMYWYQQKSSQAPKLLFHYYDKDFNNEADTPDNFQSRRPNTSFCFLDIRSPGLGDTAMYLCATRRDTTNEKLFFGSGTQLSVL.

The CDR3: CACEDLEGGGYTF. The DNA of the CDR3 is TGTGCCTGTGAGGACCTGGAGGGCGGTGGCTACACCTTC. V is TRBV30 and J is TRBJ1-2; D gene ambiguous. The V and J ends lost 6 bases and 7 bases respectively, with 18 bases between them. The CDR3 has 13 residues. The germline V gene encodes CDR1 GTSNPN and CDR2 SVGIG (reference sequence).

In its sample, this clone was seen once. The chain joins TRBV9 to TRBJ1-3; D gene ambiguous. Trimming cost V 0 bases and J 0 bases, with 4 bases left between them. The length of the CDR3 is 14 residues. CDR1 and CDR2 from the germline V gene are SGDLS and YYNGEE. The CDR3 sequence: CASSVDSSGNTIYF. The CDR3, as DNA: TGTGCCAGCAGCGTAGATAGCTCTGGAAACACCATATATTTT.

The chain links TRBV7-6 to TRBJ1-1; 7 bases fit TRBD1. CDR1 is SGHVS and CDR2 is FNYEAQ in the germline V gene. The junction had 8 bases not matched to a gene; V was cut back by 1 base and J by 0 bases. This CDR3 is built from 17 residues. Here the CDR3 reads CASSLGTGQPMNTEAFF. CDR3 DNA sequence: TGTGCCAGCAGCTTAGGGACAGGACAGCCCATGAACACTGAAGCTTTCTTT.